This T cell receptor beta chain was retrieved from a study of PD-L1 blockade in urothelial cancer. Study as a whole: Atezolizumab 1,200 mg was given intravenously every 3 weeks, starting 2014. Blood samples had a median of 141,255 T cells, tens of thousands of unique TCRs, and clonality approximately 0.085. Whole-study results and caveats: Where pretreatment blood TCR clonality fell below the median, better survival was predicted.

Time point described: pretreatment peripheral blood. This CDR3 comprises 13 residues. Germline values: CDR1 SGHVS, CDR2 FQNEAQ. Deletions cut 5 bases from V and 6 bases from J, with 13 bases between. The repertoire was sequenced with immunoSEQ multiplex PCR; TCRdb's copy has only in-frame clones and lacks some. The sample shows some 100,000 clones, 70% to 90% of them seen only once. Details on this clone: Its antigen is unknown.

The TCR was taken from a woman aged 80 or over with urothelial cancer. The V call is TRBV7-8, the J call TRBJ1-2; D is uncertain. The sequencing used PBMCs, collected around atezolizumab (anti-PD-L1) treatment. The CDR3 here is CASSPALADGYTF. CDR3 in DNA: TGTGCCAGCAGCCCAGCCTTGGCGGATGGCTACACCTTC.